Below are 30 T cell receptor beta chains sequenced from a single sample in a study of shared T cell receptors in the human thymus. Sequencing used immunoSEQ multiplex PCR; TCRdb keeps in-frame clones, though not all of them. The sample includes under 700,000 clones, approximately 80% seen only once; the top ten take about 0.013%. These data were also reused for a study on human thymus T cells.

The sample was thymocytes. These TCRs come from a boy younger than two with a congenital heart defect.

This clone was observed a few times. The chain employs TRBV6-6 and TRBJ1-2, with unresolved D. The CDR3 is made up of 15 amino acids. The germline V and J ends were trimmed by 0 bases and 7 bases, with 15 bases remaining between them. Per germline, CDR1 MNHNY and CDR2 SVGAGI (reference sequence). The CDR3 spells CASSYSIGPPGGYTF. DNA for the CDR3: TGTGCCAGCAGTTACTCGATCGGCCCGCCGGGTGGCTACACCTTC.

This clone showed up just once. The genes are TRBV9 and TRBJ2-3; no firm D call. The CDR3 consists of 16 residues. V lost 6 bases, J lost 0 bases, and 17 bases lay in between. The germline V gene encodes CDR1 SGDLS and CDR2 YYNGEE. The CDR3 nucleotides are TGTGCCAGCACCCCTGATTTCGCGGCCAGCACAGATACGCAGTATTTT. This encodes CASTPDFAASTDTQYF.

This clone has just a few counts. The chain uses TRBV6-5 and TRBJ2-1, with D possibly matching TRBD2 (5 bases). The CDR3 contains 14 residues. Trimming removed 5 bases from V and 6 bases from J, with 14 bases in between. The germline gives CDR1 MNHEY, CDR2 SVGAGI. CDR3 coding DNA: TGTGCCAGCAGTAAGAAACTAGTAGGCAATGAGCAGTTCTTC. Its protein is CASSKKLVGNEQFF.

The V call is TRBV2, the J call TRBJ1-1; D possibly corresponds to TRBD1 (6 bases). Per germline, CDR1 SNHLY and CDR2 FYNNEI. This CDR3 has 14 residues. V was shortened by 6 bases and J by 2 bases, with 13 bases between the two germline ends. The CDR3 DNA reads as TGTGCCAGCAGCGAGGGGGGGACAAACACTGAAGCTTTCTTT. It encodes CASSEGGTNTEAFF.

CDR3 sequence: CASSRGTSGSYEQYF. The DNA for the CDR3 is TGTGCCAGTAGTAGGGGGACTAGCGGATCCTACGAGCAGTACTTC. The J gene is TRBJ2-7, the V gene TRBV19; 11 bases line up with TRBD2. Germline V CDR1 and CDR2: LNHDA, SQIVND (reference sequence). The length of the CDR3 is 15 residues. J was trimmed by 1 base and V by 4 bases; bases with no gene match: 3.

The J gene is TRBJ1-5, the V gene TRBV18; TRBD1 aligns across 8 bases. Germline values: CDR1 KGHSH, CDR2 LQKENI. With V trimmed by 3 bases and J by 3 bases, 1 base remained unmatched. The CDR3 spans 14 residues. The CDR3 sequence: CASSPQGANQPQHF. The CDR3 DNA follows: TGTGCCAGCTCACCCCAGGGGGCCAATCAGCCCCAGCATTTT.

This chain uses TRBV6-4 with TRBJ1-1; no clear D. In germline, CDR1 is MRHNA, CDR2 SNTAGT. There are 13 residues in the CDR3. Trimming pared 6 bases from V and 5 bases from J, leaving 13 bases between. This CDR3 reads CASSPGPGTEAFF. CDR3 in DNA: TGTGCCAGCAGCCCGGGTCCGGGGACTGAAGCTTTCTTT.

This chain links TRBV30 with TRBJ1-1, with D possibly being TRBD1 (5 bases). The CDR3 consists of 13 residues. The germline V gene has CDR1 GTSNPN and CDR2 SVGIG (reference sequence). Trimming removed 3 bases from V and 5 bases from J, with 13 bases in between. The CDR3 coding sequence is TGTGCCTGGAGACCCGATAAGGGGACTGAAGCTTTCTTT. Translated, it gives CAWRPDKGTEAFF.

This chain connects TRBV15 to TRBJ2-7; 9 bases align to TRBD2. The J segment lost 2 bases and the V segment lost 5 bases, leaving 13 bases of the junction unmatched. The CDR3 sequence is 17 residues long. Looked up from germline, CDR1 is LNHNV and CDR2 is YYDKDF (reference sequence). The CDR3 sequence: CATSSRLGLASPYEQYF. The CDR3 region has the DNA TGTGCCACCAGCTCTCGCCTGGGACTAGCCTCCCCCTACGAGCAGTACTTC.

The V call is TRBV6-1, the J call TRBJ2-7, with D possibly being TRBD1 (6 bases). There are 15 residues in the CDR3. V dropped 6 bases and J dropped 3 bases, with 18 bases sitting between them. The germline CDR1 and CDR2 sequences are MNHNS and SASEGT. DNA of the CDR3: TGTGCCAGCAGGATGCAACCGGGACATTTCTACGAGCAGTACTTC. Residues: CASRMQPGHFYEQYF.

The V gene is TRBV28, the J gene TRBJ1-2, with 8 bases aligning to TRBD1. Germline assignment: CDR1 MDHEN and CDR2 SYDVKM. The CDR3 sequence is 14 residues long. Germline trimming cut 7 bases from V and 5 bases from J; bases unmatched to any gene: 9. CDR3 DNA sequence: TGTGCCAGCAAGGAGACAGGGGTTCCTTATGGCTACACCTTC. Amino acid sequence: CASKETGVPYGYTF.

Here the CDR3 reads CASSLGRDNEQFF. The CDR3 coding sequence is TGTGCCAGCAGCTTAGGTCGGGACAATGAGCAGTTCTTC. The chain couples TRBV7-9 to TRBJ2-1, with D uncertain. This CDR3 region has 13 residues. Trimming took 1 base from V and 5 from J, leaving 6 bases between them. Germline assignment: CDR1 SEHNR and CDR2 FQNEAQ (reference sequence).

The chain carries TRBV30 and TRBJ2-7, with D possibly being TRBD1 (5 bases). This CDR3 comprises 16 residues. CDR1 is GTSNPN, CDR2 SVGIG, per germline (reference sequence). The germline V and J ends were trimmed by 4 bases and 3 bases, with 22 bases remaining between them. The CDR3 DNA reads TGTGCCTGGACCACGAAGGGGTCGAGACGGATCTACGAGCAGTACTTC. This sequence encodes CAWTTKGSRRIYEQYF.

V is TRBV15 and J is TRBJ2-4, with 10 bases aligning to TRBD1. The germline V gene encodes CDR1 LNHNV and CDR2 YYDKDF (reference sequence). The CDR3 extends over 17 amino acids. Trimming cost V 8 bases and J 4 bases; bases outside gene matches: 14. The CDR3 reads CATQGRGQGRAKNIQYF. The CDR3 DNA follows: TGTGCCACCCAGGGTAGGGGACAGGGGAGGGCTAAAAACATTCAGTACTTC.

The CDR3 region has the DNA TGTGCCAGCAGCCCTCACCATGTGAATCGTTGCAGGGGGCGGGGTAATGAAAAACTGTTTTTT. Protein sequence: CASSPHHVNRCRGRGNEKLFF. The gene calls are TRBV4-2 and TRBJ1-4; 8 bases fit TRBD1. Germline values: CDR1 LGHNA, CDR2 YNFKEQ. The CDR3 loop spans 21 amino acids. Unmatched junction bases numbered 23, after V lost 4 bases and J lost 4 bases.

There are a few counts of this clone. This sequence joins TRBV19 and TRBJ1-5; the D gene is possibly TRBD1 (6 bases). Germline CDR1 reads LNHDA; CDR2 reads SQIVND (reference sequence). The CDR3 contains 18 residues. The V and J ends lost 2 bases and 0 bases respectively, with 17 bases between them. The CDR3: CASSIPPTGDYSNQPQHF. In DNA form, the CDR3 reads TGTGCCAGTAGTATACCACCGACAGGAGACTATAGCAATCAGCCCCAGCATTTT.

V usage is TRBV5-1 and J usage is TRBJ2-5; 14 positions match TRBD2. The CDR3 sequence is 19 residues long. Trimming cost V 1 base and J 1 base; bases outside gene matches: 9. CDR1 is SGHRS, CDR2 YFSETQ, per germline. The CDR3 sequence: CASSLTGTSGSVRQETQYF. CDR3 sequence (DNA): TGCGCCAGCAGCTTGACCGGGACTAGCGGGAGCGTCCGCCAAGAGACCCAGTACTTC.

The chain has TRBV28 and TRBJ2-3, with TRBD2 as a possible D gene (6 bases). V shed 2 bases and J shed 1 base, with 16 bases lying between them. Looked up from germline, CDR1 is MDHEN and CDR2 is SYDVKM. The CDR3 is 17 amino acids. DNA of the CDR3: TGTGCCAGCAGTTTACTTAGGTTAGCGGAAGGCACAGATACGCAGTATTTT. Translating it yields CASSLLRLAEGTDTQYF.

The chain employs TRBV11-2 and TRBJ2-3; 8 nucleotides match TRBD1. The CDR3 runs 17 residues. After removal of 5 bases from V and 4 bases from J, the junction contained 14 bases not matched to a gene. Looked up from germline, CDR1 is SGHAT and CDR2 is FQNNGV. The CDR3 protein is CASSRSLRTGSADTQYF. CDR3 sequence (DNA): TGTGCCAGCAGCCGCTCTCTTAGGACAGGGTCAGCAGATACGCAGTATTTT.

V usage is TRBV27 and J usage is TRBJ2-3; no firm D call. The CDR3 loop spans 14 amino acids. The germline V gene encodes CDR1 MNHEY and CDR2 SMNVEV (reference sequence). Trimming shortened V by 6 bases and J by 3 bases, and 13 bases separated the two germline ends. The CDR3 protein is CASSHPGSTDTQYF. Here the CDR3 DNA reads TGTGCCAGCAGCCACCCCGGGTCTACAGATACGCAGTATTTT.

J is TRBJ2-3 and V is TRBV7-2; 12 positions match TRBD2. Trimming removed 5 bases from V and 14 bases from J; junction bases left unmatched: 8. Germline V gene data show CDR1 as SGHTA and CDR2 as FQGNSA. This CDR3 has 13 amino acids. CDR3 nucleotides: TGTGCCAGCAGCGCTAGCGGGAGGGGAGGTCCGTATTTT. This encodes CASSASGRGGPYF.

The J gene is TRBJ1-4, the V gene TRBV5-4; 9 nucleotides align to TRBD1. In germline, CDR1 is SGHNT, CDR2 YYREEE (reference sequence). The CDR3 is 15 amino acids. With 0 bases clipped from V and 5 bases from J, the junction kept 2 bases outside the gene matches. CDR3 loop: CASSLDGTGNEKLFF. The CDR3 DNA sequence: TGTGCCAGCAGCTTGGATGGGACAGGGAATGAAAAACTGTTTTTT.

DNA of the CDR3: TGCGCCAGCAGCTCCACCTCAGGACTAGCGCCGAACACCGGGGAGCTGTTTTTT. Amino acids: CASSSTSGLAPNTGELFF. This chain links TRBV5-1 with TRBJ2-2, with 9 bases identical to TRBD2. Germline CDR1 and CDR2: SGHRS and YFSETQ. The junction had 9 bases not matched to a gene; V was cut back by 3 bases and J by 0 bases. This CDR3 has 18 residues.

This clone was counted only a few times. The V call is TRBV28, the J call TRBJ2-7, with TRBD2 matching 13 bases. Germline V gene data show CDR1 as MDHEN and CDR2 as SYDVKM. V was clipped by 5 bases and J by 2 bases; unmatched bases: 3. The CDR3 runs to 15 residues. CDR3 region: CASSIGTSGTYEQYF. The CDR3 DNA is TGTGCCAGCAGTATCGGGACTAGCGGGACCTACGAGCAGTACTTC.

This chain connects TRBV5-4 to TRBJ2-5; 11 bases agree with TRBD2. The CDR3 is 13 amino acids. Germline V gives CDR1 SGHNT, CDR2 YYREEE (reference sequence). V shed 5 bases and J 6 bases; nucleotides not matched to a gene: 3. CDR3 coding DNA: TGTGCCAGCAGACTAGCGGGAGAGCAGACCCAGTACTTC. It encodes CASRLAGEQTQYF.

V and J are TRBV30 and TRBJ2-3, with D possibly being TRBD1 (5 bases). Germline CDR1 reads GTSNPN; CDR2 reads SVGIG (reference sequence). The CDR3 sequence is 15 residues long. Trimming took off 1 base at V and 5 bases at J, with 16 bases between the two ends. The CDR3 nucleotides are TGTGCCTGGAGTGGTTTAGCTGGGCAGGGAGATACGCAGTATTTT. It specifies CAWSGLAGQGDTQYF.

This clone came up a few times. The genes are TRBV14 and TRBJ2-3; D may be TRBD2 (5 bases). The CDR3 sequence is 12 residues long. V dropped 2 bases and J dropped 13 bases, with 13 bases sitting between them. CDR1 and CDR2 (germline): SGHDN, FVKESK. The CDR3 protein is CASSQSSGCKYF. The CDR3, as DNA: TGTGCCAGCAGCCAATCGTCGGGGTGTAAGTATTTT.

V gene TRBV4-1 combines with J gene TRBJ1-2; TRBD1 might be the D (6 bases). Trimming left V 1 base short and J 7 bases short, with 25 bases between. The CDR3 extends over 18 amino acids. Germline CDR1 MGHRA, CDR2 YSYEKL. CDR3 sequence: CASSQVPPKPPRGAGYTF. The DNA of the CDR3 is TGCGCCAGCAGCCAAGTCCCCCCGAAGCCCCCCCGGGGGGCTGGCTACACCTTC.

V is TRBV30 and J is TRBJ1-2; 7 nucleotides agree with TRBD1. The CDR3 totals 15 residues. Looked up from germline, CDR1 is GTSNPN and CDR2 is SVGIG (reference sequence). With V trimmed by 3 bases and J by 4 bases, 11 bases remained unmatched. The chain's CDR3 is CAWRGGGGGSYGYTF. DNA for the CDR3: TGTGCCTGGAGAGGTGGAGGAGGGGGCAGCTATGGCTACACCTTC.

The chain uses TRBV5-6 and TRBJ2-1; a weak D match, TRBD1 (6 bases). Trimming shortened V by 3 bases and J by 2 bases, and 12 bases separated the two germline ends. This CDR3 is 15 amino acids long. The germline gives CDR1 SGHDT, CDR2 YYEEEE. The CDR3 DNA reads TGTGCCAGCAGCTACAGGGTTCTTCCCTACAATGAGCAGTTCTTC. Residues: CASSYRVLPYNEQFF.